These T cell receptor beta chains were read from a single sample in a study of cytomegalovirus exposure and HLA in healthy donors. Clones were read by immunoSEQ multiplex PCR, and TCRdb kept only the in-frame ones, dropping some. The profile shows around 110,000 clones, about 85% of them singletons. The sample consisted of PBMCs. The receptors here all came from a woman aged 18-35 years in good health and CMV-seropositive. CDR3s include the opening cysteine and the closing phenylalanine or tryptophan. The order of the fields is D gene, J gene, V gene, CDR3 protein. A D gene is named only where the DNA matches it firmly.

.	TRBJ2-3	TRBV7-6	CASSSRASTDTQYF
TRBD1	TRBJ2-2	TRBV4-1	CASSQITGAGELFF
.	TRBJ1-1	TRBV5-4	CASSPREANTEAFF
TRBD2	TRBJ2-3	TRBV4-2	CASSQDSPRLAGSTDTQYF
.	TRBJ2-3	TRBV5-4	CASSDTRTEDTQYF
TRBD1	TRBJ1-5	TRBV7-2	CASSYGQGSNQPQHF
TRBD1	TRBJ1-1	TRBV10-3	CAIREDRGNTEAFF
TRBD2	TRBJ2-1	TRBV6-1	CASSESSGGNNEQFF
.	TRBJ1-2	TRBV6-5	CASSYRTDFYGYTF
.	TRBJ1-1	TRBV5-6	CASSFRPGANTEAFF
.	TRBJ1-2	TRBV5-6	CASSETPYRISGYGYTF
TRBD2	TRBJ2-5	TRBV7-2	CASSSGTSGGETQYF
TRBD1	TRBJ1-1	TRBV28	CASSPDRADTEAFF
.	TRBJ2-2	TRBV9	CASSPPTMNTGELFF
.	TRBJ1-5	TRBV5-6	CASSATGHQPQHF
TRBD1	TRBJ1-6	TRBV7-2	CASSLAPGQAYSPLHF
TRBD2	TRBJ2-1	TRBV4-1	CASSQEPGTSGGDGNEQFF
.	TRBJ2-2	TRBV6-1	CASSEGPANTGELFF
TRBD2	TRBJ2-1	TRBV27	CASSPLAERSYNEQFF
.	TRBJ2-5	TRBV2	CASSEARGMETQYF
.	TRBJ1-2	TRBV28	CASHGGYGYTF
.	TRBJ2-7	TRBV5-4	CASSISGTPAYF
TRBD2	TRBJ2-1	TRBV27	CASRRPGGSYNEQFF
.	TRBJ1-2	TRBV6-1	CASSETAVLGYTF
TRBD2	TRBJ2-3	TRBV19	CASTGLAGTDTQYF
TRBD1	TRBJ1-6	TRBV18	CASSPEQGYSPLHF
.	TRBJ1-1	TRBV27	CASSNGQLTEAFF
.	TRBJ1-6	TRBV9	CASSEEMDRAPLHF
.	TRBJ1-5	TRBV6-1	CASLVYGQPQHF
.	TRBJ2-1	TRBV4-3	CASSQDPAGISYNEQFF
TRBD1	TRBJ1-2	TRBV28	CAGRDRGNYGYTF
TRBD1	TRBJ1-2	TRBV6-5	CASSYSRGTGGYGYTF
TRBD1	TRBJ2-3	TRBV7-9	CASSSPLRGRVDTDTQYF
.	TRBJ1-2	TRBV14	CASSQEGRGPYGYTF
TRBD1	TRBJ2-5	TRBV25-1	CASSDRDSLQETQYF
.	TRBJ2-3	TRBV19	CASSNRGWEPYF
TRBD1	TRBJ1-2	TRBV29-1	CSVLGQGARGYTF
.	TRBJ1-2	TRBV15	CATSPKSGGGSVGYTF
.	TRBJ2-2	TRBV28	CASSFRGGRAGELFF
.	TRBJ2-5	TRBV11-2	CASSPRLSQETQYF
.	TRBJ2-1	TRBV15	CATSNPPGTAIVYNEQFF
.	TRBJ2-1	TRBV28	CASSRTAVNEQFF
TRBD2	TRBJ2-5	TRBV5-1	CASSFLSLAGGQETQYF
TRBD1	TRBJ1-2	TRBV2	CASSRQGGYGYTF
.	TRBJ1-6	TRBV4-2	CASSHPRGKGSSYNSPLHF
TRBD2	TRBJ2-3	TRBV27	CATGRGGPGDTQYF
TRBD2	TRBJ2-5	TRBV6-5	CASRRGGQETQYF
TRBD1	TRBJ1-5	TRBV28	CASRQGLGNQPQHF
TRBD1	TRBJ1-5	TRBV6-1	CASQTGGNQPQHF
.	TRBJ1-5	TRBV4-1	CASSQDPQGSRAYQPQHF
TRBD1	TRBJ2-7	TRBV7-8	CASSRTGGTYEQYF
.	TRBJ2-2	TRBV27	CASSTGQGELFF
TRBD1	TRBJ1-3	TRBV5-6	CASSWRTGVSGNTIYF